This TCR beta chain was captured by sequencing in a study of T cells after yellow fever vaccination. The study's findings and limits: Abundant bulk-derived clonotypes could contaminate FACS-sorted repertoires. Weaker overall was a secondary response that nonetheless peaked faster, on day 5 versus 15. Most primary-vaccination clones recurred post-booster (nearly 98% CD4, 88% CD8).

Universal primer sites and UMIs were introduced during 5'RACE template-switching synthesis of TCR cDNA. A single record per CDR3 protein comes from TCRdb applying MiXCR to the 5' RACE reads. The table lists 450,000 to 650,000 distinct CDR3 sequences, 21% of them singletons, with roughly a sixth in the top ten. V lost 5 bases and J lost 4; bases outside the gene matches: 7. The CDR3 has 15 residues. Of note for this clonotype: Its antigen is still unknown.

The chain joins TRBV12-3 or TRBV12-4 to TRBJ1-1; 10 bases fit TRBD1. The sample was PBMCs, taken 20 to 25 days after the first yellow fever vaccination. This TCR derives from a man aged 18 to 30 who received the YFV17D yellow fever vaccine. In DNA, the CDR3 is TGTGCCAGCAGTGAGGACAGGGGGATTGCCACTGAAGCTTTCTTT. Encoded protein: CASSEDRGIATEAFF.